The 2 T cell receptor beta chains below come from one sample, sequenced in a study of blood T cell repertoires in COVID-19. Clones were sequenced by immunoSEQ multiplex PCR, and TCRdb holds only the in-frame ones, with some missing. The sample shows fewer than 200,000 clones, over 70% of them seen only once. Sequenced sample: peripheral blood. The receptors originated from a man aged 60 to 75 with acute or convalescent COVID-19.

This chain connects TRBV7-9 to TRBJ1-1; 9 positions match TRBD1. This CDR3 spans 16 amino acids. The V and J ends lost 4 bases and 1 base, in that order; junction bases with no gene match: 7. Germline assignment: CDR1 SEHNR and CDR2 FQNEAQ (reference sequence). As DNA, the CDR3 is TGTGCCAGCAGCTACCCGGGACAGGGAGCGAACACTGAAGCTTTCTTT. Its protein product is CASSYPGQGANTEAFF.

Details on this clone: A read error may account for a junction end that differs from germline. The chain uses TRBV7-9 and TRBJ1-1, with 8 bases aligning to TRBD1. Germline CDR1 SEHNR, CDR2 FQNEAQ (reference sequence). The length of the CDR3 is 18 residues. CDR3 region: CASRLARSGQGLYAEAFF. As DNA, the CDR3 is TGTGCCAGCAGATTAGCCAGATCCGGACAGGGCCTTTACGCTGAAGCTTTCTTT.